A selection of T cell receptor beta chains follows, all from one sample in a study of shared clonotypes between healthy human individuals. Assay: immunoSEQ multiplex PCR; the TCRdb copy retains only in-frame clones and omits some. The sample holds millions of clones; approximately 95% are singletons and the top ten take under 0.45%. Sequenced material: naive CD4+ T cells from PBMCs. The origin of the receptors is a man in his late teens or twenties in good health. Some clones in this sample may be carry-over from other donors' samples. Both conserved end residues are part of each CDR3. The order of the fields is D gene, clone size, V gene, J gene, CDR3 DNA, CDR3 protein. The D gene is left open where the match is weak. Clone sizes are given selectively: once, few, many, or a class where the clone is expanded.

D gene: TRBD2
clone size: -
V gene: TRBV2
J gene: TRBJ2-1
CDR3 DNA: TGTGCCAGCAGTGAACGTTTACTAGCGGGAGGGGCCAAGGTCTTC
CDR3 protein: CASSERLLAGGAKVF

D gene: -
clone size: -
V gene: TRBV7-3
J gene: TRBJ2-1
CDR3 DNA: TGTGCCAGCAGCTTAGGATTCTACAATGAGCAGTTCTTC
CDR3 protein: CASSLGFYNEQFF

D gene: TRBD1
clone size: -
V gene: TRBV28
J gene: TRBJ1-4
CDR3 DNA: TGTGCCAGCAGGGAGGGGGCCCCGCAGGAAAAACTGTTTTTT
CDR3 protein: CASREGAPQEKLFF

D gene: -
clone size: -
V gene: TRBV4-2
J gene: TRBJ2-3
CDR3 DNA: TGTGCCAGCAGCCAAGACCCGGGAGCTAGCACAGATACGCAGTATTTT
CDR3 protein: CASSQDPGASTDTQYF

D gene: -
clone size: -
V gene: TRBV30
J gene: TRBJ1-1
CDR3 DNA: TGTGCCTGGAGTGTACTTCCAGGGAACACTGAAGCTTTCTTT
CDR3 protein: CAWSVLPGNTEAFF

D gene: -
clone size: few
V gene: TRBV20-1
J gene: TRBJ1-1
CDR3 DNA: TGCAGTGCTAGAGATTTTAGTGAAGCTTTCTTT
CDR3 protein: CSARDFSEAFF

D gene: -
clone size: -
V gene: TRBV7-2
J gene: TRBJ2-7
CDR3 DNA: TGTGCCAGCAGCTTAGAGGCCAGCACCTACGAGCAGTACTTC
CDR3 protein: CASSLEASTYEQYF

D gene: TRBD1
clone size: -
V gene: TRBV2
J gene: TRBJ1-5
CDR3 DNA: TGTGCCAGCAGTACTGACAGGGGACATCAGCCCCAGCATTTT
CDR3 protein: CASSTDRGHQPQHF

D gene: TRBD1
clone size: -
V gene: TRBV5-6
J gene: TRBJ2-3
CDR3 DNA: TGTGCCAGCAGCCACAGGGGGCGAGGCGGGAGACTCACAGATACGCAGTATTTT
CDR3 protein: CASSHRGRGGRLTDTQYF

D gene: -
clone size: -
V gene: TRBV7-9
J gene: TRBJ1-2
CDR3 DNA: TGTGCCAGCAGCTGGGGGTCGGCAGGGCTAAACTATGGCTACACCTTC
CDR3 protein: CASSWGSAGLNYGYTF

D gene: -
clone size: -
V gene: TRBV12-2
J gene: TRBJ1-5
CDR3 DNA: TGTGCAAGTCGCCTGGGGACAGGAAACAATCAGCCCCAGCATTTT
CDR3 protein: CASRLGTGNNQPQHF

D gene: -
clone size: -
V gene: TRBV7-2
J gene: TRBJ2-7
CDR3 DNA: TGTGCCAGCAGCCCCCCCCCAGGGGGGACCTACGAGCAGTACTTC
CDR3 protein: CASSPPPGGTYEQYF

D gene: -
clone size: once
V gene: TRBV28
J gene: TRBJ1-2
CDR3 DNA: TGTGCCAGCAGTTCGGGAGACGGCCCCTATGGCTACACCTTC
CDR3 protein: CASSSGDGPYGYTF

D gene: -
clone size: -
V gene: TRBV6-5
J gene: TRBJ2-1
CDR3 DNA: TGTGCCAGCAGCCCGGGACTTGGGTACAATGAGCAGTTCTTC
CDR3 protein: CASSPGLGYNEQFF

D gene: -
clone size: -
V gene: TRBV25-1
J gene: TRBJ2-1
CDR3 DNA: TGTGCCAGCAGTTCCCAAAGGGGGGAGGACTCTAGTGAGCAGTTCTTC
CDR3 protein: CASSSQRGEDSSEQFF